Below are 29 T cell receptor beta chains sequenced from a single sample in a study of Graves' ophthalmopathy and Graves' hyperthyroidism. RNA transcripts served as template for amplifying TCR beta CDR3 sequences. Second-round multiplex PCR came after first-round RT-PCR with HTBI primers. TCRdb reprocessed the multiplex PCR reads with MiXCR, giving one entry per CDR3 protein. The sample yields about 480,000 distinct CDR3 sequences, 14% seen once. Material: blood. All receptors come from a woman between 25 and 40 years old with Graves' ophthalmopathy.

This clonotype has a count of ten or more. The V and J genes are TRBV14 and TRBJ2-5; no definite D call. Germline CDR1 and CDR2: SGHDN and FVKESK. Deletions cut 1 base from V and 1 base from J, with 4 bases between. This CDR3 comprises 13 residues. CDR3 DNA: TGTGCCAGCAGCCAAGTAGGCCAAGAGACCCAGTACTTC. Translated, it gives CASSQVGQETQYF.

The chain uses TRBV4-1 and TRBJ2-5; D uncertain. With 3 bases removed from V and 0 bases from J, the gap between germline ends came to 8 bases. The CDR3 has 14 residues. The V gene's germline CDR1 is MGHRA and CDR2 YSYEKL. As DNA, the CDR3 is TGCGCCAGCAGCCACTTGACAAACCAAGAGACCCAGTACTTC. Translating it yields CASSHLTNQETQYF.

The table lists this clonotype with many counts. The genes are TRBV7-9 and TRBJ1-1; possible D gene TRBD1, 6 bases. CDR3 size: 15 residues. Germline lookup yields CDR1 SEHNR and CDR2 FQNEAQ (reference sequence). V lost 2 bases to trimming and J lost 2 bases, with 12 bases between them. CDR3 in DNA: TGTGCCAGCAGCTTAATCCGGGGGCGTAACACTGAAGCTTTCTTT. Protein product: CASSLIRGRNTEAFF.

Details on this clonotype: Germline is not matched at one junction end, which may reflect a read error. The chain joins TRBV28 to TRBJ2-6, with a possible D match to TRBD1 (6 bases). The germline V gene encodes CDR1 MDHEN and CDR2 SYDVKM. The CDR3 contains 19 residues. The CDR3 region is CASSLRSGQTISGSNVLTF. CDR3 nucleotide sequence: TGTGCCAGCAGTTTAAGGTCAGGACAGACGATCTCTGGGTCCAACGTTCTGACTTTC. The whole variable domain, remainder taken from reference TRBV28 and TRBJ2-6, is DVKVTQSSRYLVKRTGEKVFLECVQDMDHENMFWYRQDPGLGLRLIYFSYDVKMKEKGDIPEGYSVSREKKERFSLILESASTNQTSMYLCASSLRSGQTISGSNVLTFGAGSRLTVL.

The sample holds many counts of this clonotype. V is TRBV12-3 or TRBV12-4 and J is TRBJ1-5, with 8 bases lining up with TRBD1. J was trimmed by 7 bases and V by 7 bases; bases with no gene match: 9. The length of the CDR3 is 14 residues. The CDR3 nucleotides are TGTGCCAGCAACTCACAGGGGGTTGAGCAGCCCCAGCATTTT. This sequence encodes CASNSQGVEQPQHF.

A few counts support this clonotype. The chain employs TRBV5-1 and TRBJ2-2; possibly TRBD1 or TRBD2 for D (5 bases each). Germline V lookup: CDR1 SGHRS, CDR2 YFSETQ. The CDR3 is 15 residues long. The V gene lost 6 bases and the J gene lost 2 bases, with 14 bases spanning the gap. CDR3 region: CASTTGRLNTGELFF. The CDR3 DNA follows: TGCGCCAGCACCACGGGACGGCTAAACACCGGGGAGCTGTTTTTT.

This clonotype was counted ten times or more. CDR3 sequence: CASSHGQLMGEQYF. The CDR3 DNA reads as TGTGCCAGCAGTCACGGACAGCTGATGGGCGAGCAGTACTTC. V is TRBV12-3 or TRBV12-4 and J is TRBJ2-7, with D possibly matching TRBD1 (6 bases). The CDR3 is 14 residues long. V was pared by 5 bases and J by 6 bases, with 17 bases between.

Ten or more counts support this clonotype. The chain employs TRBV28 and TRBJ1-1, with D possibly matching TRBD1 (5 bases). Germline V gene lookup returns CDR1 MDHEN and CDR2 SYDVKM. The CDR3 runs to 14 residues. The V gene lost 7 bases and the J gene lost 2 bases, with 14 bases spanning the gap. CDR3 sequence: CASKSGGANTEAFF. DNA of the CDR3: TGTGCCAGCAAGTCTGGAGGGGCCAACACTGAAGCTTTCTTT.

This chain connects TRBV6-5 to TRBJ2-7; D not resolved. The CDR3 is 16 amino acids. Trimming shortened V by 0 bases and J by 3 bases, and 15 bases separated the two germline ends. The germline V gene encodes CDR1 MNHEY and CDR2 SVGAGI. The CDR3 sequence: CASSYSSTARRYEQYF. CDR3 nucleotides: TGTGCCAGCAGTTACTCGAGTACGGCCAGACGCTACGAGCAGTACTTC.

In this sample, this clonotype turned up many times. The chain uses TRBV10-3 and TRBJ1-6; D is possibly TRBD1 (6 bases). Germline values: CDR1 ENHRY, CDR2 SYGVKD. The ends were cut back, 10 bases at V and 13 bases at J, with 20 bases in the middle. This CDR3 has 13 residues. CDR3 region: CATSLGAEVPLHF. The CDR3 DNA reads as TGTGCCACCTCATTGGGGGCGGAGGTCCCCCTCCACTTT.

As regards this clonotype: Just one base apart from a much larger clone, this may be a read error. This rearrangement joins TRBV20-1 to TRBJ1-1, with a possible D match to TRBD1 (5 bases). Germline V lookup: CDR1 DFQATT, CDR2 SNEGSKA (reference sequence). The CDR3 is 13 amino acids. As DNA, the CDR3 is TGCAGTGCTAGAGAAGGGGCCGTTACTGAAGCTTGCTTT. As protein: CSAREGAVTEACF.

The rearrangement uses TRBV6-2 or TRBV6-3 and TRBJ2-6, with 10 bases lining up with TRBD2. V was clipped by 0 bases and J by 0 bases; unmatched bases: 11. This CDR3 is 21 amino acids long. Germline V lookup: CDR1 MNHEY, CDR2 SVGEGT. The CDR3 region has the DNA TGTGCCAGCAGTTACTCGCTAGCGGGAGAGTGGAGAAGCTCTGGGGCCAACGTCCTGACTTTC. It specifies CASSYSLAGEWRSSGANVLTF.

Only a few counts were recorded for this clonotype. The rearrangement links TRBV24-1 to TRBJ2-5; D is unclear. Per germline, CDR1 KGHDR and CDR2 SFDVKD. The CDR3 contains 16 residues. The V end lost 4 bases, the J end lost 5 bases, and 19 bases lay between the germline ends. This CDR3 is CATSDRVSLNPETQYF. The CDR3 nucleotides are TGTGCCACCAGTGACCGGGTCTCATTAAATCCGGAGACCCAGTACTTC.

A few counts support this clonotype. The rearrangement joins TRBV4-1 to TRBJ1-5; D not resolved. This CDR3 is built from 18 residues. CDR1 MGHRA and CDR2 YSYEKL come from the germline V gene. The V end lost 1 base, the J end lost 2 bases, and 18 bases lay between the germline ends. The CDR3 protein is CASSQAVDVTRRNQPQHF. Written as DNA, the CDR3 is TGCGCCAGCAGCCAAGCGGTGGACGTCACACGTCGCAATCAGCCCCAGCATTTT.

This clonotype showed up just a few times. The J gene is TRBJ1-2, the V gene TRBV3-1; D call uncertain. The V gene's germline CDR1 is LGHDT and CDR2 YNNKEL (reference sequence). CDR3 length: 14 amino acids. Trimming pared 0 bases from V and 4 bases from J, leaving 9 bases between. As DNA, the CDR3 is TGTGCCAGCAGCCAAGATCAGACGGCCTATGGCTACACCTTC. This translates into CASSQDQTAYGYTF. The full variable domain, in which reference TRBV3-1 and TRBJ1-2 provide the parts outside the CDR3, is DTAVSQTPKYLVTQMGNDKSIKCEQNLGHDTMYWYKQDSKKFLKIMFSYNNKELIINETVPNRFSPKSPDKAHLNLHINSLELGDSAVYFCASSQDQTAYGYTFGSGTRLTVV.

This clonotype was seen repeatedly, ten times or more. The CDR3 loop is CAGGGTEATEAFF. Here the CDR3 DNA reads TGTGCCGGGGGGGGCACGGAGGCCACTGAAGCTTTCTTT. V usage is TRBV6-1 and J usage is TRBJ1-1; maybe TRBD1 (6 bases). This CDR3 comprises 13 residues. Germline V gene lookup returns CDR1 MNHNS and CDR2 SASEGT. Trimming pared 11 bases from V and 4 bases from J, leaving 17 bases between.

DNA of the CDR3: TGCGCCAGCTCCTTGGACAGGCTTTTCGGGGAGCTGTTTTTT. Protein product: CASSLDRLFGELFF. The rearrangement uses TRBV5-1 and TRBJ2-2; 7 bases align to TRBD1. Trimming cost V 7 bases and J 7 bases; bases outside gene matches: 10. Germline CDR1 and CDR2: SGHRS and YFSETQ. The CDR3 runs 14 residues.

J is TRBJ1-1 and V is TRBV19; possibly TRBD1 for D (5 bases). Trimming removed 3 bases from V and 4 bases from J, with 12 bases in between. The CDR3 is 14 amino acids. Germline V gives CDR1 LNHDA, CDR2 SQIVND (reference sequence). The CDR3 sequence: CASSIQGPATEAFF. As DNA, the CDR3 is TGTGCCAGTAGTATTCAGGGTCCGGCCACTGAAGCTTTCTTT. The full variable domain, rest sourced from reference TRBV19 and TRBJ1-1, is DGGITQSPKYLFRKEGQNVTLSCEQNLNHDAMYWYRQDPGQGLRLIYYSQIVNDFQKGDIAEGYSVSREKKESFPLTVTSAQKNPTAFYLCASSIQGPATEAFFGQGTRLTVV.

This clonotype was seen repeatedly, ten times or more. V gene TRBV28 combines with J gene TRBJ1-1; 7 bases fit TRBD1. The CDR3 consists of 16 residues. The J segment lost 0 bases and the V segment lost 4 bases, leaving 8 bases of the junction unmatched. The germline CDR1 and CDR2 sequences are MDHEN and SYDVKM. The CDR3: CASSSPSTGMNTEAFF. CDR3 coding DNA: TGTGCCAGCAGTTCCCCGTCGACAGGGATGAACACTGAAGCTTTCTTT.

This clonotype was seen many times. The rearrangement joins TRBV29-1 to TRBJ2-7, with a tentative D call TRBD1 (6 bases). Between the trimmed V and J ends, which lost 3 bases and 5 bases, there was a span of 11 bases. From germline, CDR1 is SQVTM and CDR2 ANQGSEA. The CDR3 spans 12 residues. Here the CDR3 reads CSVDLGGHEQYF. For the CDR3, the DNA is TGCAGCGTTGACCTTGGGGGCCACGAGCAGTACTTC.

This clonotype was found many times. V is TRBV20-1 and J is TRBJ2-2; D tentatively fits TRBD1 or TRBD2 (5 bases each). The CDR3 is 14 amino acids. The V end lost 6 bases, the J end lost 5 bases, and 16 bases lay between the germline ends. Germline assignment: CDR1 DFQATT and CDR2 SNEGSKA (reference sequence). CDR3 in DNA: TGCAGTGCCCTCCGGGACCAAGGGACCGGGGAGCTGTTTTTT. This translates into CSALRDQGTGELFF.

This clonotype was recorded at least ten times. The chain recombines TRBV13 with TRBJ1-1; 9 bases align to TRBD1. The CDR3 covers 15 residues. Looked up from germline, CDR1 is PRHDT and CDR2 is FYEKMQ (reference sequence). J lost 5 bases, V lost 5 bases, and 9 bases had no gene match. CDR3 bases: TGTGCCAGCAGCCCCTCGCGGGACAGGGTTACTGAAGCTTTCTTT. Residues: CASSPSRDRVTEAFF.

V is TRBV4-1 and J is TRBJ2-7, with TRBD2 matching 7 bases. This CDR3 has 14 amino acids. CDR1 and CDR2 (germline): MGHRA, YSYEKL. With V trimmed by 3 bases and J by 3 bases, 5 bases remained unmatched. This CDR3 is CASSHQGEGYEQYF. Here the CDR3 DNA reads TGCGCCAGCAGCCATCAAGGGGAGGGCTACGAGCAGTACTTC.

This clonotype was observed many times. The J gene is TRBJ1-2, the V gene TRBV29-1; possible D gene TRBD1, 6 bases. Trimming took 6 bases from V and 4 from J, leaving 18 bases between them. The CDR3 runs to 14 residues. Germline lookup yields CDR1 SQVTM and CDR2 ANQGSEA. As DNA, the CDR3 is TGCAGCGTCCCTACGGGGGGCATAAGCTATGGCTACACCTTC. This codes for CSVPTGGISYGYTF.

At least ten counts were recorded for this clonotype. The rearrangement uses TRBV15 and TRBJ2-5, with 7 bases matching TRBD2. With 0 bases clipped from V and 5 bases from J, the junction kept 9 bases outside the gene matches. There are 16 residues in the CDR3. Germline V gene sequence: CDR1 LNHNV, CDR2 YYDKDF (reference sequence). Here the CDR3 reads CATSRDQRLAVETQYF. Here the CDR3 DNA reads TGTGCCACCAGCAGAGATCAGAGACTAGCCGTTGAGACCCAGTACTTC.

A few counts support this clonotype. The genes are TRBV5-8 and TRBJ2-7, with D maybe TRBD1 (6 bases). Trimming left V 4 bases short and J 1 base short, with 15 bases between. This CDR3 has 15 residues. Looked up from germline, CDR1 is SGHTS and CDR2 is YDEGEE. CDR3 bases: TGTGCCAGCAGCCAGGGGACCGGTAGGTCCTACGAGCAGTACTTC. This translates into CASSQGTGRSYEQYF.

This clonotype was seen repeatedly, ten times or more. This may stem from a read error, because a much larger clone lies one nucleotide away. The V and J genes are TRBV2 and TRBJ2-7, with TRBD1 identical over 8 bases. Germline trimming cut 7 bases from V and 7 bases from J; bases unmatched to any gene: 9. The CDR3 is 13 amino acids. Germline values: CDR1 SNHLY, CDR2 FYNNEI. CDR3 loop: CASTTDRGDEQYF. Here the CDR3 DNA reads TGTGCCAGCACTACCGACAGGGGTGATGAGCAGTACTTC.

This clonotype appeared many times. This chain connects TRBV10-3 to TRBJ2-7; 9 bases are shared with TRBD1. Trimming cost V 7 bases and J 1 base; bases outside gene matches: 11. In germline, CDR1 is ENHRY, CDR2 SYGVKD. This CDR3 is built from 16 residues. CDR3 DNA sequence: TGTGCCATCACCTCCCTGGGGGGGACAGGGTCCTACGAGCAGTACTTC. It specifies CAITSLGGTGSYEQYF.

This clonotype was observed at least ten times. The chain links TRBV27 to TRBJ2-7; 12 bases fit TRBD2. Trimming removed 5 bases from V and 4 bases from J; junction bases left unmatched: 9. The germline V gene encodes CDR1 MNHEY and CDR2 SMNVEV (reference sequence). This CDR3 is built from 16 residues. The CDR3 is CASSGQTSGRGYEQYF. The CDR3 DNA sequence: TGTGCCAGCAGTGGCCAGACTAGCGGGAGAGGGTACGAGCAGTACTTC.